This paragraph covers one TCR beta chain sequence. The data were taken from a study of technical replicates of blood from a few donors. The protocol was immunoSEQ multiplex PCR, while the TCRdb copy is restricted to in-frame clones and leaves out a portion. The sample gives roughly 60,000 clones, approximately 89% of which show up once; approximately 4.8% is in the top ten. The CDR3 covers 15 residues. Trimming took off 0 bases at V and 4 bases at J, with 10 bases between the two ends. Germline V gene sequence: CDR1 SGHRS, CDR2 YFSETQ. The TCR sequence derives from a human donor in good health. Some clones in this sample may be carry-over from other donors' samples. The rearrangement uses TRBV5-1 and TRBJ2-2; the D gene is possibly TRBD2 (6 bases). Material for sequencing was PBMCs. The CDR3 spells CASSLAGVSTGELFF. CDR3 sequence (DNA): TGCGCCAGCAGCTTGGCGGGGGTTAGCACCGGGGAGCTGTTTTTT. Using reference TRBV5-1 and TRBJ2-2 for the parts outside the CDR3, the full variable domain is KAGVTQTPRYLIKTRGQQVTLSCSPISGHRSVSWYQQTPGQGLQFLFEYFSETQRNKGNFPGRFSGRQFSNSRSEMNVSTLELGDSALYLCASSLAGVSTGELFFGEGSRLTVL.